The present T cell receptor (beta chain) was sequenced within a study of shared clonotypes between healthy human individuals. Naive CD8 isolation took CD45RO-negative cells positively selected for CCR7 and excluded terminally differentiated effector memory CD45RA+ cells. Every donor, a Caucasian adult, lived in Nashville, Tennessee. Here immunoSEQ multiplex PCR was the method, and the copy in TCRdb shows in-frame clones only, minus some. Of hundreds of thousands of clones in the sample, nearly 95% were seen once. As regards this clone: Antigen: not known.

Germline assignment: CDR1 MGHDK and CDR2 SYGVNS. This CDR3 has 16 residues. V was clipped by 2 bases and J by 4 bases; unmatched bases: 8. Study-wide results and limits: Sharing across four donors was highest in naive CD4 (around 5%) and lowest in memory CD8 (roughly 0.4%). Non-shared clonotypes had lower generation probabilities than those shared by all four donors.

The rearrangement joins TRBV25-1 to TRBJ2-1, with TRBD1 matching over 7 bases. The receptor comes from a man aged 30 to 39 in good health. The sequencing input was naive CD8+ T cells sorted from blood. The CDR3 loop reads CASSEAGTALYNEQFF. CDR3 DNA: TGTGCCAGCAGTGAAGCCGGGACAGCTTTATACAATGAGCAGTTCTTC.